What follows are 11 T cell receptor beta chains derived from one specimen sequenced in a study of blood T cells in healthy people across ages. Combining a sample-barcoded 5' primer with a J-beta primer mix, a second PCR ran for roughly 6 to 12 cycles. In TCRdb, the 5' RACE reads were re-called with MiXCR into one record per CDR3 protein. The table has over 750,000 distinct CDR3 sequences, approximately 25% seen once. A further study also used this sample, focusing on T cells of mothers and their children.

The sample consisted of blood. The source is a boy between 10 and 17 years old in good health.

This chain links TRBV5-1 with TRBJ2-5; D not resolved. The germline V gene encodes CDR1 SGHRS and CDR2 YFSETQ. V was pared by 7 bases and J by 5 bases, with 21 bases between. The length of the CDR3 is 15 residues. The CDR3, as DNA: TGCGCCAGCTCGCCCTTTGATCAATACCGGGAGACCCAGTACTTC. Translated: CASSPFDQYRETQYF.

In the case of this clonotype: At one of its ends the junction is not consistent with the germline gene, which may arise from a read error. The chain joins TRBV7-7 to TRBJ2-2; TRBD2 agrees at 12 bases. Germline V lookup: CDR1 SSHAT, CDR2 FNYEAQ (reference sequence). CDR3 length equals 16 residues. CDR3 nucleotide sequence: TGTGCTAGCAGCAGACTAGCGGGGGCTCTAGTCGGGGAGCTGTTTTTT. It is translated as CASSRLAGALVGELFF.

In its sample, this clonotype was seen a few times. One end of the junction does not line up with germline, which may come from a read error. The V call is TRBV12-3 or TRBV12-4, the J call TRBJ2-7, with D perhaps TRBD2 (5 bases). This CDR3 region has 12 residues. The CDR3 DNA reads TGTGCCAGCAGTTTGTGGGGAGACGAGCAGCACTTC. This translates into CASSLWGDEQHF.

This clonotype was seen a few times. The V gene is TRBV5-6, the J gene TRBJ2-5, with D possibly matching TRBD2 (6 bases). The DNA matches TRBJ2-7 better at its end, which makes the J call doubtful. The CDR3 runs 13 residues. Per the germline V gene, CDR1 is SGHDT and CDR2 is YYEEEE. In DNA, the CDR3 is TGTGCCAGCAGCTTGCAACTAGCAAACGAGCAGTACTTC. Its protein product is CASSLQLANEQYF.

This clonotype has a handful of counts. V usage is TRBV28 and J usage is TRBJ2-6, with 9 bases identical to TRBD1. Germline V lookup: CDR1 MDHEN, CDR2 SYDVKM. This CDR3 spans 18 amino acids. V lost 5 bases, J lost 2 bases, and 10 bases stayed unmatched. In DNA form, the CDR3 reads TGTGCCAGCAGTCCACAGGGGGCCCCAACAACTGGGGCCAACGTCCTGACTTTC. Residues: CASSPQGAPTTGANVLTF.

The gene calls are TRBV7-9 and TRBJ2-7; TRBD2 agrees at 7 bases. This CDR3 spans 14 amino acids. Trimming removed 5 bases from V and 5 bases from J; junction bases left unmatched: 9. Looked up from germline, CDR1 is SEHNR and CDR2 is FQNEAQ (reference sequence). CDR3 DNA: TGTGCCAGCAGCGCCAGCGGGGCCCTGGACGAGCAGTACTTC. This encodes CASSASGALDEQYF.

This clonotype was recorded a few times. The CDR3 bases are TGTGCCAGCAGTGGGGGGACAGGGAGGTACGAGCAGTACTTC. Protein product: CASSGGTGRYEQYF. The chain employs TRBV12-3 or TRBV12-4 and TRBJ2-7, with 9 bases aligning to TRBD1. Losses at the gene ends were 5 bases for V and 4 bases for J; bases not matched to a gene: 6. CDR3 length: 14 residues.

In this sample, this clonotype turned up a few times. A much larger clone lies a single base off, so this may be a read error. The rearrangement uses TRBV13 and TRBJ2-2; D is unclear. V was shortened by 3 bases and J by 1 base, with 6 bases between the two germline ends. This CDR3 has 14 amino acids. In germline, CDR1 is PRHDT, CDR2 FYEKMQ (reference sequence). The CDR3 nucleotides read TGTGCCAGCAGCTTTTGGCAGAACACCGGGGAGCTGTTTTTT. Protein product: CASSFWQNTGELFF.

The chain recombines TRBV7-2 with TRBJ2-7, with 13 bases lining up with TRBD2. The CDR3 length is 15 residues. Germline-derived CDR1 and CDR2 are SGHTA and FQGNSA. V gave up 4 bases and J gave up 8 bases; unmatched junction bases: 8. The DNA of the CDR3 is TGTGCCAGCAGCTCCGGGACTAGCGGGACCCACAAGCAGTACTTC. This sequence encodes CASSSGTSGTHKQYF.

This clonotype came up a few times. The CDR3 DNA follows: TGCAGCGTCGCGGGTAGGGTCAGAAACATTCAGTACTTC. This codes for CSVAGRVRNIQYF. This sequence joins TRBV29-1 and TRBJ2-4; D perhaps matches TRBD2 (5 bases). Germline CDR1 is SQVTM and CDR2 is ANQGSEA. Trimming left V 6 bases short and J 6 bases short, with 15 bases between. The CDR3 contains 13 residues.

This clonotype was seen a handful of times. The genes are TRBV29-1 and TRBJ2-6, with D uncertain. Per the germline V gene, CDR1 is SQVTM and CDR2 is ANQGSEA. There are 13 residues in the CDR3. V shed 6 bases and J shed 0 bases, with 6 bases lying between them. The CDR3: CSVTISGANVLTF. The CDR3 coding sequence is TGCAGCGTCACGATCTCTGGGGCCAACGTCCTGACTTTC.